This T cell receptor (beta chain) was sequenced for a study of breast tumors, draining lymph nodes, adjacent tissues. Whole-study results and caveats: Findings are consistent with lymph node origin and intratumoral expansion of most tumor T cells. Tumor repertoires ranked between lymph nodes and nontumor tissue in diversity, with V and J gene preferences. Data only fit, rather than demonstrated, lymph node origin of most tumor T cells.

This CDR3 region has 14 residues. Trimming shortened V by 3 bases and J by 6 bases, and 14 bases separated the two germline ends. TCRdb fed the multiplex PCR reads into MiXCR, producing one record per CDR3 protein. Here the sample spans around 230,000 distinct CDR3 sequences, approximately 36% being singletons. This clonotype was observed a few times. Antigen: not known. A read error is possible here, since a much larger clone lies one base away. Breast cancer patients provided tissue from their axillary draining lymph nodes. The chain links TRBV12-3 or TRBV12-4 to TRBJ1-2, with D possibly TRBD1 on 6 matching bases. The clonotype comes from a female donor with breast cancer. Some clones in this sample may be carry-over from other donors' samples. The sample consisted of axillary lymph node tissue. The CDR3 reads CASSFWQGSDGYTF. The DNA for the CDR3 is TGTGCCAGCAGTTTCTGGCAGGGGAGCGATGGCTACACCTTC.